The 3 T cell receptor beta chains below all came from one sample that was sequenced in a study of early T cells in non-severe SARS-CoV-2 infection. TCRdb re-analysed the 5' RACE reads in MiXCR, keeping a single row per CDR3 protein. In the table there are around 59,000 distinct CDR3 sequences, around 9% of which are singletons. Material: whole blood. All receptors come from an adult who was a healthcare worker with PCR-confirmed SARS-CoV-2 infection or an uninfected control (not recorded which).

This clonotype showed up many times. The CDR3 DNA sequence: TGTGCCAGTAGTGCTAGGAACGTGGACAGGGCAATCGAGCCCCAGCATTTT. It translates to CASSARNVDRAIEPQHF. The V and J genes are TRBV19 and TRBJ1-5; TRBD1 aligns across 8 bases. Trimming removed 5 bases from V and 8 bases from J; junction bases left unmatched: 17. Germline CDR1 reads LNHDA; CDR2 reads SQIVND (reference sequence). This CDR3 is built from 17 residues. Together with reference TRBV19 and TRBJ1-5, the CDR3 gives the full variable domain: DGGITQSPKYLFRKEGQNVTLSCEQNLNHDAMYWYRQDPGQGLRLIYYSQIVNDFQKGDIAEGYSVSREKKESFPLTVTSAQKNPTAFYLCASSARNVDRAIEPQHFGDGTRLSIL.

This clonotype was counted ten times or more. The rearrangement joins TRBV7-8 to TRBJ1-2; no firm D call. The CDR3 consists of 16 residues. V lost 1 base and J lost 3, with 15 bases in between. CDR1 is SGHVS and CDR2 is FQNEAQ in the germline V gene. The CDR3 spells CASSLGRMGRHYGYTF. The CDR3, as DNA: TGTGCCAGCAGCTTAGGGCGGATGGGTAGACACTATGGCTACACCTTC. The full variable domain, rest sourced from reference TRBV7-8 and TRBJ1-2, is GAGVSQSPRYKVAKRGQDVALRCDPISGHVSLFWYQQALGQGPEFLTYFQNEAQLDKSGLPSDRFFAERPEGSVSTLKIQRTQQEDSAVYLCASSLGRMGRHYGYTFGSGTRLTVV.

A few counts support this clonotype. V is TRBV10-2 and J is TRBJ2-3; D is perhaps TRBD2 (6 bases). Trimming cost V 6 bases and J 3 bases, with 16 bases left between them. The CDR3 has 15 amino acids. Germline V gene sequence: CDR1 WSHSY, CDR2 SAAADI. CDR3 sequence: CASRDGGWGTDTQYF. The CDR3 DNA reads as TGCGCCAGCAGGGACGGGGGTTGGGGAACAGATACGCAGTATTTT.